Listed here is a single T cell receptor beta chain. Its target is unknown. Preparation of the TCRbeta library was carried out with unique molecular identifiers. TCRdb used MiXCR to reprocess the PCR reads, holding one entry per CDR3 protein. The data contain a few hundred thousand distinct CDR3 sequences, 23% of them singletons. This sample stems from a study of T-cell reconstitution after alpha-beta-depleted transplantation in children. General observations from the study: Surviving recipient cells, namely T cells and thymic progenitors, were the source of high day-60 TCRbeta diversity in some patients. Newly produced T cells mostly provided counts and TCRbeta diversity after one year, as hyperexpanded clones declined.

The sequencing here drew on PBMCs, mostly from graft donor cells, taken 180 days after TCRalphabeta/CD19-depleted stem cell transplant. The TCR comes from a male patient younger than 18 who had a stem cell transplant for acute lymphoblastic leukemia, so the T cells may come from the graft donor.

The CDR3 is CASSATAKNIQYF. CDR3 bases: TGTGCCAGCAGCGCGACAGCCAAAAACATTCAGTACTTC. The chain links TRBV21-1 to TRBJ2-4. TRBV21-1 is classified as a pseudogene. The CDR3 length is 13 residues.